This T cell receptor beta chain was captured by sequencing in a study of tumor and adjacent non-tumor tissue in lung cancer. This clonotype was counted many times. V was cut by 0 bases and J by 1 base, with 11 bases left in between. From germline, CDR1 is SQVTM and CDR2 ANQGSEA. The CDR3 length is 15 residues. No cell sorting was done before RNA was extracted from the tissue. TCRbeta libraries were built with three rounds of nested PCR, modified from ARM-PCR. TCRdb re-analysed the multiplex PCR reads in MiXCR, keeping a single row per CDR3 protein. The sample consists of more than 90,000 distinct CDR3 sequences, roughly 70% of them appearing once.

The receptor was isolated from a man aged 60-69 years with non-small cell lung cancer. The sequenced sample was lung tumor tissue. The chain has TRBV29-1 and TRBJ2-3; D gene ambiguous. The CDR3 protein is CSVEDKGGGTDTQYF. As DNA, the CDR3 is TGCAGCGTTGAAGATAAGGGTGGGGGCACAGATACGCAGTATTTT.